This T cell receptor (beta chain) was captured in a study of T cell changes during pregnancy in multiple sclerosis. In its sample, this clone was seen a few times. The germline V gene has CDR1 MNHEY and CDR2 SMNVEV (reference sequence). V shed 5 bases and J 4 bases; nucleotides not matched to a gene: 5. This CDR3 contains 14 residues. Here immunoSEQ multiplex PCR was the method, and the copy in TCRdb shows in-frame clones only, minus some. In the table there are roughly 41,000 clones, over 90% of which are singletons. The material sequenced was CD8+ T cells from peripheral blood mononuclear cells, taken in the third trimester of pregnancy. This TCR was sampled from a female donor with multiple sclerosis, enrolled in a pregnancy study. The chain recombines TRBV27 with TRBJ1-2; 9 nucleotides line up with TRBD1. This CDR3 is CASSHEDRGYGYTF. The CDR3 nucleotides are TGTGCCAGCAGTCACGAGGACAGGGGCTATGGCTACACCTTC.